This TCR beta chain was sequenced in a study of OX40 agonist ivuxolimab in advanced cancers. The assay was immunoSEQ multiplex PCR, and TCRdb's table has in-frame clones only and misses some. The data hold about 64,000 clones, with over 70% observed a single time. The CDR3 length is 15 residues. CDR1 is MNHEY, CDR2 SVGAGI, per germline. The ends were cut back, 1 base at V and 6 bases at J, with 10 bases in the middle. This clone has a single count. The target antigen is unknown. Study outcomes and limitations: Both CD4+ and CD8+ T cell populations in blood had undergone clonal expansion by week 6 at 0.1 to 3.0 mg/kg.

The chain carries TRBV6-5 and TRBJ1-6, with TRBD1 as a possible D gene (5 bases). The sample here was CD4+ or CD8+ T cells sorted from blood, taken in a trial of the OX40 agonist ivuxolimab. The source of this sequence is an adult with an advanced solid tumor such as melanoma, head and neck, liver or kidney cancer. CDR3 region: CASSYFRGGNSPLHF. DNA of the CDR3: TGTGCCAGCAGTTACTTCCGGGGGGGTAATTCACCCCTCCACTTT.